This TCR beta chain was sequenced for a study of T cells in Graves' hyperthyroidism and ophthalmopathy. CDR1 MGHDK and CDR2 SYGVNS come from the germline V gene. V was clipped by 11 bases and J by 4 bases; unmatched bases: 13. The CDR3 sequence is 17 residues long. Newly diagnosed patients aged 18 to 65 had hyperthyroidism of under 2 months' duration. Extraction of PBMCs used roughly 9.6 ml of fresh peripheral blood. Researchers took RNA transcripts and amplified the TCR beta CDR3 regions from them. Researchers ran a first-round RT-PCR on the TCR CDR3 using the HTBI primer set. TCRdb reprocessed the multiplex PCR reads via MiXCR and lists one record per CDR3 protein. The repertoire consists of under 130,000 distinct CDR3 sequences, with approximately 50% occurring once and the leading ten covering 26%.

This TCR was sampled from a middle-aged man with Graves' hyperthyroidism. J is TRBJ2-6 and V is TRBV25-1; 11 bases map to TRBD1. The sample was blood. Here the CDR3 reads CAWSLGQGALGANVLTF. Written as DNA, the CDR3 is TGTGCCTGGAGCCTAGGACAGGGGGCGTTAGGGGCCAACGTCCTGACTTTC.